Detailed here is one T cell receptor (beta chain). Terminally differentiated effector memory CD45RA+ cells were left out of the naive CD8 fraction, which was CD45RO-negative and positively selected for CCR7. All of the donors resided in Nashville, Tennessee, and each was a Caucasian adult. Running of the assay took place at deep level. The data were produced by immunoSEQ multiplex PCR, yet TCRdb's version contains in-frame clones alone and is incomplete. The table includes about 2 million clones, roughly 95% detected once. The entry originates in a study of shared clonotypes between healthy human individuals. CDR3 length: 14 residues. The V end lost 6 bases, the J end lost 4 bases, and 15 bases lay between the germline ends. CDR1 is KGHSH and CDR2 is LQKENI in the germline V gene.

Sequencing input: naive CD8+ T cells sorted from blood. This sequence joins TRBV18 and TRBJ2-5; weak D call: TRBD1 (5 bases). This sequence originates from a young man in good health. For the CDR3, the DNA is TGTGCCAGCTCGGTATCAGGGATCGGAGAGACCCAGTACTTC. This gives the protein CASSVSGIGETQYF. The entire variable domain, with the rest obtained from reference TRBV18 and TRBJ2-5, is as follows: NAGVMQNPRHLVRRRGQEARLRCSPMKGHSHVYWYRQLPEEGLKFMVYLQKENIIDESGMPKERFSAEFPKEGPSILRIQQVVRGDSAAYFCASSVSGIGETQYFGPGTRLLVL.